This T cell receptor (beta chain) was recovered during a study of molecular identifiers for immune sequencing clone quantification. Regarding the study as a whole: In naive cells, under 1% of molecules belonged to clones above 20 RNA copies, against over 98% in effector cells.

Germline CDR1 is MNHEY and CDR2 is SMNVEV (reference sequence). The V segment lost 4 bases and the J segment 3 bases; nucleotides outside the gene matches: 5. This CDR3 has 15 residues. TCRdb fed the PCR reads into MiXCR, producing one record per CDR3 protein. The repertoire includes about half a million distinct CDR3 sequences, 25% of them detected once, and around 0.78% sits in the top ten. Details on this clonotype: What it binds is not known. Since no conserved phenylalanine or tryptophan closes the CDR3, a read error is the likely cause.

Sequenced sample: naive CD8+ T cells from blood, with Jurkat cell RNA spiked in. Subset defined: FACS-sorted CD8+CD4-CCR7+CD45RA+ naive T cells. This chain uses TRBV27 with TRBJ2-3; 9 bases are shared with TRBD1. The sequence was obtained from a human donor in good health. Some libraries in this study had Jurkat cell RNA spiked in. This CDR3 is CASSSGTGRTDTQYL. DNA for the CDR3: TGTGCCAGCAGTTCAGGGACAGGGAGAACAGATACGCAGTATCTT.